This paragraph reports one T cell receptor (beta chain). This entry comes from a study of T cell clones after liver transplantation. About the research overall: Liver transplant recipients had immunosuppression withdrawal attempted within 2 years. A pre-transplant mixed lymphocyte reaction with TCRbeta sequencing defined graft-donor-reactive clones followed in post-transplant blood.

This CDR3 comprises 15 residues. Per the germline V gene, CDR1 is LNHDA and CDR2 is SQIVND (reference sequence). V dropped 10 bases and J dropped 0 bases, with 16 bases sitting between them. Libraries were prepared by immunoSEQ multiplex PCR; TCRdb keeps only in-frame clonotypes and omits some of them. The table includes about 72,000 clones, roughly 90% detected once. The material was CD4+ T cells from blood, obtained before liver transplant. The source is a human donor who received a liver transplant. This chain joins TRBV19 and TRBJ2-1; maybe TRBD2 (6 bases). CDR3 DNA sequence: TGTGCCACCGCCCTTAGCGGAAGCTCCTACAATGAGCAGTTCTTC. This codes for CATALSGSSYNEQFF.